These T cell receptor beta chains were read from a single sample in a study of spatial heterogeneity in lung cancer. Each CDR3 protein is one row after TCRdb ran MiXCR on the 5' RACE reads. The data contain more than 85,000 distinct CDR3 sequences, roughly 9.5% of them singletons. Specimen: PBMCs, collected at surgery. The origin of the receptors is a male donor with early-stage non-small cell lung cancer. Each CDR3 is given with its conserved first and last residue. The order of the fields is J gene, D gene, V gene, clone size, CDR3 DNA, CDR3 protein. A D gene is named only where the DNA matches it firmly. Size tells how often a clone was seen (once, few, many) or the class of an expanded clone, and some rows leave it out.

j_gene: TRBJ1-5; d_gene: .; v_gene: TRBV28; abundance: many; CDR3nt: TGTGCCAGCAGTCCCGGGACACTAAAGCTTAATCAGCCCCAGCATTTT; CDR3aa: CASSPGTLKLNQPQHF
j_gene: TRBJ2-1; d_gene: .; v_gene: TRBV5-1; abundance: .; CDR3nt: TGCGCCAGCAGCTTGAAGGGCGATGAGCAGTTCTTC; CDR3aa: CASSLKGDEQFF
j_gene: TRBJ2-7; d_gene: .; v_gene: TRBV14; abundance: .; CDR3nt: TGTGCCAGCAACCGTAAGCCGTCCGACGCAGAATGCTACGAGCAGTACTTC; CDR3aa: CASNRKPSDAECYEQYF
j_gene: TRBJ2-3; d_gene: TRBD1; v_gene: TRBV12-3/TRBV12-4; abundance: many; CDR3nt: TGTGCCAGCAGTTTTATCGTCAGGGGGCGACTATCACCTAGCACAGATACGCAGTATTTT; CDR3aa: CASSFIVRGRLSPSTDTQYF
j_gene: TRBJ1-4; d_gene: .; v_gene: TRBV9; abundance: few; CDR3nt: TGTGCCAGCAGCGTAGGAGGTACTAATGAAAAACTGTTTTTT; CDR3aa: CASSVGGTNEKLFF
j_gene: TRBJ2-2; d_gene: .; v_gene: TRBV9; abundance: many; CDR3nt: TGTGCCAGCAGTTCCAGGGGCCCCGGGGAGCTGTTTTTT; CDR3aa: CASSSRGPGELFF
j_gene: TRBJ1-5; d_gene: .; v_gene: TRBV18; abundance: many; CDR3nt: TGTGCCAGCTCAGGGGGAGGACAGCCCCAGCATTTT; CDR3aa: CASSGGGQPQHF
j_gene: TRBJ2-3; d_gene: .; v_gene: TRBV20-1; abundance: few; CDR3nt: TGCAGTGCTAGAGAACCCGGGGCACCAGATACGCAGTATTTT; CDR3aa: CSAREPGAPDTQYF
j_gene: TRBJ2-1; d_gene: .; v_gene: TRBV11-1; abundance: few; CDR3nt: TGTGCCAGCAGCTTAAGACTCTACAATGAGCAGTTCTTC; CDR3aa: CASSLRLYNEQFF
j_gene: TRBJ2-1; d_gene: .; v_gene: TRBV2; abundance: few; CDR3nt: TGTGCCAGCAGAACCGATAGCCTCTACAATGAGCAGTTCTTC; CDR3aa: CASRTDSLYNEQFF
j_gene: TRBJ2-1; d_gene: TRBD2; v_gene: TRBV6-2/TRBV6-3; abundance: many; CDR3nt: TGTGCCAGCAGTCGCCCCGTGACTAGCGGGAGAAGTTATGAGCAGTTCTTC; CDR3aa: CASSRPVTSGRSYEQFF
j_gene: TRBJ1-4; d_gene: .; v_gene: TRBV28; abundance: .; CDR3nt: TGTGCCAGCAGTAGACGGGACACTGAAAAACTGTTTTTT; CDR3aa: CASSRRDTEKLFF
j_gene: TRBJ2-7; d_gene: TRBD2; v_gene: TRBV29-1; abundance: many; CDR3nt: TGCAGCGCCGGACTAGCGGGAGGGGAGCAGTACTTC; CDR3aa: CSAGLAGGEQYF
j_gene: TRBJ2-6; d_gene: TRBD2; v_gene: TRBV7-9; abundance: many; CDR3nt: TGTGTAGCCGGCGTAGCGGGAGGGTCTGGGGCCAACGTCCTGACTTTC; CDR3aa: CVAGVAGGSGANVLTF
j_gene: TRBJ2-5; d_gene: .; v_gene: TRBV14; abundance: many; CDR3nt: TGTGCCAGCAGCCCTAGGGGGTTTCAAGAGACCCAGTACTTC; CDR3aa: CASSPRGFQETQYF
j_gene: TRBJ2-7; d_gene: TRBD2; v_gene: TRBV5-1; abundance: .; CDR3nt: TGCGCCAGCAGTTATAATTCGGCGGGGGGTTACGAGCAGTACTTC; CDR3aa: CASSYNSAGGYEQYF
j_gene: TRBJ2-3; d_gene: .; v_gene: TRBV7-2; abundance: few; CDR3nt: TGTGCCAGCAGCTCGAACGTGGGCGTAGCAGATACGCAGTATTTT; CDR3aa: CASSSNVGVADTQYF
j_gene: TRBJ2-7; d_gene: TRBD1; v_gene: TRBV11-2; abundance: .; CDR3nt: TGTGCCAGCAGCTTAGTTATCGCAGGGGGTGACTTGTACGAGCAGTACTTC; CDR3aa: CASSLVIAGGDLYEQYF
j_gene: TRBJ2-3; d_gene: .; v_gene: TRBV7-2; abundance: many; CDR3nt: TGTGCCAGCAGGCCCGGGACTTCCACAGATACGCAGTATTTT; CDR3aa: CASRPGTSTDTQYF
j_gene: TRBJ2-7; d_gene: .; v_gene: TRBV7-3; abundance: few; CDR3nt: TGTGCCAGCAGCTTCGGGGCTGGCGAGCAGTACTTC; CDR3aa: CASSFGAGEQYF
j_gene: TRBJ1-1; d_gene: .; v_gene: TRBV15; abundance: .; CDR3nt: TGTGCCACCAGCAGCGACAAGCGACAGGCCCCTGAAGCTTTCTTT; CDR3aa: CATSSDKRQAPEAFF
j_gene: TRBJ2-5; d_gene: .; v_gene: TRBV20-1; abundance: many; CDR3nt: TGCAGTGCTAGAGGACACGATAAAGAGACCCAGTACTTC; CDR3aa: CSARGHDKETQYF
j_gene: TRBJ2-2; d_gene: .; v_gene: TRBV5-1; abundance: few; CDR3nt: TGCGCCAGCAGCTCCGGGACAAAAACCGGGGAGCTGTTTTTT; CDR3aa: CASSSGTKTGELFF
j_gene: TRBJ1-2; d_gene: TRBD1; v_gene: TRBV14; abundance: many; CDR3nt: TGTGCCAGCAGCCCGGGACAGTACTTCTATGGCTACACCTTC; CDR3aa: CASSPGQYFYGYTF
j_gene: TRBJ2-3; d_gene: .; v_gene: TRBV10-3; abundance: few; CDR3nt: TGTGCCATCAGTGAGACGTCAGATACGCAGTATTTT; CDR3aa: CAISETSDTQYF
j_gene: TRBJ2-7; d_gene: .; v_gene: TRBV30; abundance: .; CDR3nt: TGTGCCTGGAATGAAGGACTTGGCAGAAGGTACGAGCAGTACTTC; CDR3aa: CAWNEGLGRRYEQYF
j_gene: TRBJ2-1; d_gene: .; v_gene: TRBV11-1; abundance: once; CDR3nt: TGTGCCAGCAGCCCAGGACTTATCTCCTACAATGAGCAGTTCTTC; CDR3aa: CASSPGLISYNEQFF
j_gene: TRBJ1-1; d_gene: TRBD1; v_gene: TRBV7-3; abundance: many; CDR3nt: TGTGCCAGCAGCTGGGACAGGAACACTGAAGCTTTCTTT; CDR3aa: CASSWDRNTEAFF
j_gene: TRBJ2-1; d_gene: .; v_gene: TRBV9; abundance: .; CDR3nt: TGTGCCAGCAGCGTAACGGGACTTCATTACAATGAGCAGTTCTTC; CDR3aa: CASSVTGLHYNEQFF
j_gene: TRBJ2-2; d_gene: .; v_gene: TRBV19; abundance: many; CDR3nt: TGTGCCAGTAGTCCCTCGTCGGCCGGGGCCGGGGAGCTGTTTTTT; CDR3aa: CASSPSSAGAGELFF
j_gene: TRBJ1-5; d_gene: TRBD1; v_gene: TRBV18; abundance: many; CDR3nt: TGTGCCAGCTCAGCCGGGACAGGCGGGACCGGTCAGCCCCAGCATTTT; CDR3aa: CASSAGTGGTGQPQHF
j_gene: TRBJ1-5; d_gene: .; v_gene: TRBV7-2; abundance: .; CDR3nt: TGTGCCAGCAGCTTAGAGGGAAGGAAGCCCCAGCATTTT; CDR3aa: CASSLEGRKPQHF
j_gene: TRBJ2-2; d_gene: .; v_gene: TRBV5-4; abundance: few; CDR3nt: TGTGCCAGCAGCTTGGGGGCGCACACCGGGGAGCTGTTTTTT; CDR3aa: CASSLGAHTGELFF
j_gene: TRBJ2-5; d_gene: .; v_gene: TRBV7-9; abundance: many; CDR3nt: TGTGCCAGTAGCCCCTCGGGGCAAGAGACCCAGTACTTC; CDR3aa: CASSPSGQETQYF
j_gene: TRBJ2-7; d_gene: .; v_gene: TRBV11-1; abundance: .; CDR3nt: TGTGCCAGCAGCTTAGGACAGGAGCGAGGCGAGCAGTACTTC; CDR3aa: CASSLGQERGEQYF
j_gene: TRBJ2-2; d_gene: TRBD1; v_gene: TRBV2; abundance: few; CDR3nt: TGTGCCAGCAGCGGACAGGGGGCAGCGAACACCGGGGAGCTGTTTTTT; CDR3aa: CASSGQGAANTGELFF
j_gene: TRBJ2-1; d_gene: TRBD2; v_gene: TRBV7-2; abundance: .; CDR3nt: TGTGCCAGCAGCTTGAGGACTAGCGGTTCCTACAATGAGCAGTTCTTC; CDR3aa: CASSLRTSGSYNEQFF
j_gene: TRBJ2-2; d_gene: .; v_gene: TRBV5-4; abundance: many; CDR3nt: TGTGCCAGCCACCACATCTTAGTCGGGGAGCTGTTTTTT; CDR3aa: CASHHILVGELFF
j_gene: TRBJ1-5; d_gene: .; v_gene: TRBV20-1; abundance: many; CDR3nt: TGCAGTGCGCCGACGAACAATCAGCCCCAGCATTTT; CDR3aa: CSAPTNNQPQHF
j_gene: TRBJ2-7; d_gene: TRBD1; v_gene: TRBV6-1; abundance: few; CDR3nt: TGTGCCAGCAGTGACCACAGGGGGGTCACCTACGAGCAGTACTTC; CDR3aa: CASSDHRGVTYEQYF
j_gene: TRBJ2-7; d_gene: TRBD1; v_gene: TRBV10-3; abundance: .; CDR3nt: TGTGCCATCAGTGAAGGGGGCCACGAGCAGTACTTC; CDR3aa: CAISEGGHEQYF
j_gene: TRBJ2-1; d_gene: TRBD2; v_gene: TRBV28; abundance: .; CDR3nt: TGTGCCAGCAGTTTCATGAGGAGCGGGAGTGTCGATGAGCAGTTCTTC; CDR3aa: CASSFMRSGSVDEQFF
j_gene: TRBJ2-7; d_gene: TRBD2; v_gene: TRBV7-2; abundance: .; CDR3nt: TGTGCCAGCAGCTTGGGACTAGCGGGGGACCCCCACTTC; CDR3aa: CASSLGLAGDPHF
j_gene: TRBJ1-6; d_gene: .; v_gene: TRBV12-5; abundance: many; CDR3nt: TGTGCTAGTGGTTTGGTACCGCAGCTTTCACCCCTCCACTTT; CDR3aa: CASGLVPQLSPLHF
j_gene: TRBJ2-5; d_gene: TRBD1; v_gene: TRBV20-1; abundance: many; CDR3nt: TGCAGTGCTTCCACCGGGACAGCTTACCAAGAGACCCAGTACTTC; CDR3aa: CSASTGTAYQETQYF
j_gene: TRBJ1-5; d_gene: .; v_gene: TRBV28; abundance: few; CDR3nt: TGTGCCAGCAGTTTATCAGGGCTAGAATGGCTCCAGCATTTT; CDR3aa: CASSLSGLEWLQHF
j_gene: TRBJ1-1; d_gene: TRBD1; v_gene: TRBV7-9; abundance: few; CDR3nt: TGTGCCAGCAACCTGACAGGGAAGGAGGACACTGAAGCTTTCTTT; CDR3aa: CASNLTGKEDTEAFF
j_gene: TRBJ2-1; d_gene: TRBD2; v_gene: TRBV29-1; abundance: many; CDR3nt: TGCAGCGCCCGCAAAGGGACTAGCGGAGACAATGAGCAGTTCTTC; CDR3aa: CSARKGTSGDNEQFF
j_gene: TRBJ2-5; d_gene: TRBD2; v_gene: TRBV5-4; abundance: many; CDR3nt: TGTGCCAGCAGCTTAGCAAGCGGGAGGGCCGTGAATCAAGAGACCCAGTACTTC; CDR3aa: CASSLASGRAVNQETQYF
j_gene: TRBJ2-6; d_gene: .; v_gene: TRBV27; abundance: .; CDR3nt: TGTGCCAGCAGTTTTACCCCCGTGGGGTATTCCTCTGGGGCCAACGTCCTGACTTTC; CDR3aa: CASSFTPVGYSSGANVLTF
j_gene: TRBJ2-3; d_gene: .; v_gene: TRBV7-9; abundance: few; CDR3nt: TGTGCCAGCAGCCGCAGCGGGAGCACAGATACGCAGTATTTT; CDR3aa: CASSRSGSTDTQYF
j_gene: TRBJ2-3; d_gene: TRBD2; v_gene: TRBV6-2/TRBV6-3; abundance: few; CDR3nt: TGTGCCAGCAGGCTAGCGGGGGGGCTTACAGATACGCAGTATTTT; CDR3aa: CASRLAGGLTDTQYF
j_gene: TRBJ2-7; d_gene: .; v_gene: TRBV5-4; abundance: few; CDR3nt: TGTGCCAGCAGCCGGGACTCTGCCTACGAGCAGTACTTC; CDR3aa: CASSRDSAYEQYF
j_gene: TRBJ2-7; d_gene: .; v_gene: TRBV29-1; abundance: .; CDR3nt: TGCAGCGTGGCGGGACCCTTAACGCGCGAGCAGTACTTC; CDR3aa: CSVAGPLTREQYF
j_gene: TRBJ2-1; d_gene: TRBD2; v_gene: TRBV6-2/TRBV6-3; abundance: many; CDR3nt: TGTGCCAGCAGCCAGACTAGCGGGGGGGCCTATGAGCAGTTCTTC; CDR3aa: CASSQTSGGAYEQFF